This passage covers 29 T cell receptor beta chains from one sample sequenced in a study of identical twins. Each CDR3 protein gets one entry after TCRdb re-called the 5' RACE reads with MiXCR. The table lists 1.5 million to 2 million distinct CDR3 sequences, under 35% of them singletons. Sequencing used cord blood. These receptors originate from a newborn girl in good health.

The chain recombines TRBV28 with TRBJ2-5; 7 bases line up with TRBD1. The germline gives CDR1 MDHEN, CDR2 SYDVKM. V shed 5 bases and J 11 bases; nucleotides not matched to a gene: 11. The CDR3 consists of 13 residues. The chain's CDR3 is CASSKTTFRGQYF. Here the CDR3 DNA reads TGTGCCAGCAGTAAGACCACATTCAGGGGGCAGTACTTC.

The chain employs TRBV20-1 and TRBJ2-7; a weak D match, TRBD2 (6 bases). The CDR3 is 12 residues long. Between the trimmed V and J ends, which lost 5 bases and 4 bases, there was a span of 12 bases. Germline values: CDR1 DFQATT, CDR2 SNEGSKA (reference sequence). CDR3 amino acids: CSARRDVYEQYF. The CDR3 region has the DNA TGCAGTGCTCGGCGGGACGTTTACGAGCAGTACTTC.

Comment on this clonotype: At one end the junction does not follow the germline gene, possibly because of a read error. V gene TRBV12-3 or TRBV12-4 combines with J gene TRBJ1-2; D unclear. The CDR3 spans 15 residues. In DNA form, the CDR3 reads TGTGCCAGCAGTTTGTTTAGGAGGTCTAACTATAGCTACACCTTC. Its protein product is CASSLFRRSNYSYTF.

This clonotype came up a few times. This sequence joins TRBV3-1 and TRBJ2-1; D is perhaps TRBD1 (6 bases). The CDR3 contains 15 residues. Germline V gene lookup returns CDR1 LGHDT and CDR2 YNNKEL (reference sequence). V shed 2 bases and J shed 9 bases, with 17 bases lying between them. CDR3 sequence: CASSQPWGRRFEQFF. In nucleotides, the CDR3 is TGTGCCAGCAGCCAACCCTGGGGGCGCAGGTTTGAGCAGTTCTTC.

The chain joins TRBV20-1 to TRBJ2-1; 9 bases are shared with TRBD2. The end of the DNA is better explained by TRBJ2-7, so the J call may be wrong. CDR1 and CDR2 (germline): DFQATT, SNEGSKA (reference sequence). The CDR3 is made up of 17 amino acids. The CDR3 here is CSAWVASGALSYNEQYF. CDR3 nucleotide sequence: TGCAGTGCTTGGGTGGCTAGCGGGGCTCTCTCCTACAATGAGCAGTACTTC.

This clonotype occurred a few times. The chain links TRBV10-3 to TRBJ2-5; 10 bases match TRBD2. This CDR3 spans 15 amino acids. J was trimmed by 1 base and V by 8 bases; bases with no gene match: 7. Germline CDR1 reads ENHRY; CDR2 reads SYGVKD. Here the CDR3 DNA reads TGTGCCATCGGTATAAGCGGGGGGGGCCAAGAGACCCAGTACTTC. It specifies CAIGISGGGQETQYF.

The CDR3 coding sequence is TGTGCCACCAGTGACGCCGGGACATACAATGAGCAGTTCTTC. It codes for CATSDAGTYNEQFF. The rearrangement uses TRBV24-1 and TRBJ2-1, with D possibly matching TRBD1 (6 bases). Germline values: CDR1 KGHDR, CDR2 SFDVKD. The V end lost 4 bases, the J end lost 4 bases, and 10 bases lay between the germline ends. The length of the CDR3 is 14 residues.

This chain connects TRBV4-1 to TRBJ2-1; D not resolved. Germline CDR1 and CDR2: MGHRA and YSYEKL. The CDR3 is made up of 16 amino acids. With 0 bases removed from V and 3 bases from J, the gap between germline ends came to 12 bases. The CDR3 reads CASSQEEAWFYNEQFF. CDR3 bases: TGCGCCAGCAGCCAAGAAGAAGCCTGGTTCTACAATGAGCAGTTCTTC.

This chain links TRBV11-2 with TRBJ2-2; D possibly corresponds to TRBD1 (6 bases). Germline V CDR1 and CDR2: SGHAT, FQNNGV. V was trimmed by 7 bases and J by 1 base, leaving 13 bases between them. There are 15 residues in the CDR3. Written as DNA, the CDR3 is TGTGCCAGCACCTCGTACAGGGTGAACACCGGGGAGCTGTTTTTT. As protein: CASTSYRVNTGELFF.

The chain uses TRBV10-3 and TRBJ1-1; the D is unclear. The CDR3 covers 12 residues. CDR1 ENHRY and CDR2 SYGVKD come from the germline V gene. V was cut by 4 bases and J by 2 bases, with 5 bases left in between. Here the CDR3 reads CAISVGNTEAFF. DNA of the CDR3: TGTGCCATCAGTGTCGGAAACACTGAAGCTTTCTTT.

The V and J genes are TRBV20-1 and TRBJ2-7; 7 bases agree with TRBD2. The CDR3 length is 10 residues. Germline assignment: CDR1 DFQATT and CDR2 SNEGSKA (reference sequence). V lost 3 bases to trimming and J lost 9 bases; unmatched junction nucleotides: 2. The CDR3 region is CSASGGRQYF. The CDR3 DNA is TGCAGTGCTAGCGGGGGGAGGCAGTACTTC.

The chain recombines TRBV5-1 with TRBJ1-4, with TRBD1 matching 7 bases. The CDR3 totals 15 residues. Germline V CDR1 and CDR2: SGHRS, YFSETQ. J lost 11 bases, V lost 0 bases, and 10 bases had no gene match. The CDR3 is CASSLGGQSFDKLFF. DNA of the CDR3: TGCGCCAGCAGCTTGGGGGGACAGTCTTTTGACAAACTGTTTTTT.

The rearrangement uses TRBV12-3 or TRBV12-4 and TRBJ1-2; 11 bases are shared with TRBD1. The CDR3 length is 18 residues. Germline trimming cut 7 bases from V and 4 bases from J; bases unmatched to any gene: 17. The CDR3 reads CASTSRRLLGTGGYGYTF. The DNA for the CDR3 is TGTGCCAGCACCTCAAGGAGGTTGTTGGGGACAGGGGGCTATGGCTACACCTTC.

The chain combines TRBV12-3 or TRBV12-4 with TRBJ1-1; 9 nucleotides align to TRBD1. This CDR3 contains 17 residues. The trim removed 6 bases at V and 0 bases at J, leaving 11 bases unmatched. CDR3 sequence: CASSGNRGLGMNTEAFF. CDR3 DNA sequence: TGTGCCAGCAGCGGTAACAGGGGGCTAGGTATGAACACTGAAGCTTTCTTT.

This clonotype was recorded a few times. The J gene is TRBJ2-1, the V gene TRBV20-1; D unresolved. This CDR3 is 15 amino acids long. The germline V gene encodes CDR1 DFQATT and CDR2 SNEGSKA (reference sequence). Trimming removed 0 bases from V and 6 bases from J, with 15 bases in between. CDR3 region: CSARDFSRGVNEQFF. In DNA form, the CDR3 reads TGCAGTGCTAGAGATTTCTCACGAGGCGTCAATGAGCAGTTCTTC.

This chain links TRBV29-1 with TRBJ2-7; TRBD1 aligns across 9 bases. The CDR3 sequence is 16 residues long. V gave up 0 bases and J gave up 7 bases; unmatched junction bases: 13. CDR1 SQVTM and CDR2 ANQGSEA come from the germline V gene. Here the CDR3 DNA reads TGCAGCGTTGAAGATGGTCGACAGGGGGGCTACAATGAGCAGTACTTC. It is translated as CSVEDGRQGGYNEQYF.

Concerning this clonotype: Given a much more abundant clone one base away, this may be a read error. The rearrangement uses TRBV4-2 and TRBJ1-2; no reliable D call. The CDR3 runs to 15 residues. V lost 0 bases to trimming and J lost 4 bases, with 12 bases between them. Germline V CDR1 and CDR2: LGHNA, YNFKEQ. The CDR3 DNA reads TGTGCCAGCAGCCAAGATGATGCGACGGGCTATGGCTACACCTTC. Amino acid sequence: CASSQDDATGYGYTF.

V is TRBV20-1 and J is TRBJ1-5, with TRBD1 identical over 7 bases. Germline CDR1 reads DFQATT; CDR2 reads SNEGSKA (reference sequence). The CDR3 runs to 15 residues. V shed 2 bases, J shed 0 bases, and the junction held 4 bases outside the gene matches. CDR3 protein: CSARRGTDSNQPQHF. In DNA, the CDR3 is TGCAGTGCTAGAAGGGGGACAGATAGCAATCAGCCCCAGCATTTT.

About this clonotype itself: One junction end does not reproduce the germline sequence, and a read error may be involved. The chain is built from TRBV7-2 and TRBJ1-5, with D unresolved. The CDR3 totals 15 residues. Germline V lookup: CDR1 SGHTA, CDR2 FQGNSA. The CDR3 DNA reads TGTGGCAGCAGCCGTTTGGATGCGCGCAATCAGCCCCAGCATTTT. Translating it yields CGSSRLDARNQPQHF.

Concerning this clonotype itself: An end of the junction differs from the germline gene, which may be a read error. This chain links TRBV6-2 or TRBV6-3 with TRBJ1-1, with D hard to call. The germline V gene has CDR1 MNHEY and CDR2 SVGEGT. The CDR3 loop spans 11 amino acids. In DNA form, the CDR3 reads TGTGCCGGCAGCCGCAACACTGAAGCTTTCTTT. Translation: CAGSRNTEAFF.

This clonotype appeared once. The J gene is TRBJ2-7, the V gene TRBV20-1; D not certain. Trimming took off 1 base at V and 7 bases at J, with 14 bases between the two ends. The CDR3 has 13 amino acids. Germline lookup yields CDR1 DFQATT and CDR2 SNEGSKA (reference sequence). CDR3 sequence (DNA): TGCAGTGCTAGAGGGTCCCAGTGGGGTGAGCAGTACTTC. It translates to CSARGSQWGEQYF.

This chain joins TRBV24-1 and TRBJ2-3; D tentatively reads TRBD1 or TRBD2 (7 bases each). Germline V gene data show CDR1 as KGHDR and CDR2 as SFDVKD. CDR3 size: 15 residues. Trimming cost V 7 bases and J 3 bases, with 16 bases left between them. DNA for the CDR3: TGTGCCACCAGCAAACAGGGGCGGGGGACAGATACGCAGTATTTT. Its translation is CATSKQGRGTDTQYF.

This chain uses TRBV10-3 with TRBJ1-1; 8 nucleotides align to TRBD1. Germline V gene data show CDR1 as ENHRY and CDR2 as SYGVKD. The CDR3 loop spans 18 amino acids. V lost 3 bases to trimming and J lost 0 bases; unmatched junction nucleotides: 12. CDR3 in amino acids: CAISEPDRERGVNTEAFF. The CDR3 region has the DNA TGTGCCATCAGTGAACCGGACAGGGAGCGGGGGGTGAACACTGAAGCTTTCTTT.

This clonotype was counted only a few times. V gene TRBV12-3 or TRBV12-4 combines with J gene TRBJ2-3, with D tentatively TRBD2 (5 bases). Trimming removed 3 bases from V and 2 bases from J, with 9 bases in between. This CDR3 is built from 14 residues. The DNA of the CDR3 is TGTGCCAGCAGTTTGGACGGACTCACAGATACGCAGTATTTT. Its translation is CASSLDGLTDTQYF.

This CDR3 reads CASSLQGQSYNEQFF. DNA for the CDR3: TGCGCCAGCAGCTTGCAAGGTCAGTCCTACAATGAGCAGTTCTTC. The chain carries TRBV5-1 and TRBJ2-1, with D unclear. CDR3 length equals 15 residues. Looked up from germline, CDR1 is SGHRS and CDR2 is YFSETQ. Trimming shortened V by 1 base and J by 1 base, and 9 bases separated the two germline ends.

V gene TRBV20-1 combines with J gene TRBJ1-1; 7 bases map to TRBD1. J lost 6 bases, V lost 6 bases, and 13 bases had no gene match. Germline V gene sequence: CDR1 DFQATT, CDR2 SNEGSKA (reference sequence). The CDR3 runs to 14 residues. This CDR3 is CSATTPGQTPEAFF. The CDR3 nucleotides are TGCAGTGCAACCACCCCGGGACAGACCCCTGAAGCTTTCTTT.

The chain uses TRBV5-1 and TRBJ2-4; no definite D call. The assigned J gene may be wrong: the sequence end matches TRBJ2-5 better. Looked up from germline, CDR1 is SGHRS and CDR2 is YFSETQ. This CDR3 has 15 residues. For the CDR3, the DNA is TGCGCCAGCAGCTTCCAGGCCGATTCCCAAGAGACCCAGTACTTC. Its protein is CASSFQADSQETQYF.

The V gene is TRBV20-1, the J gene TRBJ1-5; no reliable D call. V gave up 3 bases and J gave up 6 bases, with 15 bases separating them. The CDR3 length is 14 residues. Germline assignment: CDR1 DFQATT and CDR2 SNEGSKA (reference sequence). The CDR3 is CSASWAGTGQPQHF. As DNA, the CDR3 is TGCAGTGCTAGTTGGGCAGGTACGGGTCAGCCCCAGCATTTT.

The V gene is TRBV6-5, the J gene TRBJ2-5, with TRBD1 matching 9 bases. Germline loops: CDR1 MNHEY, CDR2 SVGAGI. This CDR3 has 15 amino acids. V lost 5 bases and J lost 1; bases outside the gene matches: 5. The CDR3 loop reads CASSQTGGVQETQYF. The CDR3 DNA is TGTGCCAGCAGTCAGACAGGGGGGGTCCAAGAGACCCAGTACTTC.